This TCR beta chain was sequenced in a study of OX40 agonist ivuxolimab in advanced cancers. Looking at the study overall: As their treatment, patients were administered ivuxolimab, an agonistic anti-OX40 (CD134) antibody. Overall study results and limits: CD4+ T cells averaged fewer expanded clones than CD8+ T cells.

Patients with autoimmune history or systemic immunosuppression were excluded. Libraries were prepared by immunoSEQ multiplex PCR; TCRdb keeps only in-frame clonotypes and omits some of them. The table records roughly 75,000 clones, around 86% of them present only once. V shed 0 bases and J 1 base; nucleotides not matched to a gene: 8. This CDR3 is 18 amino acids long. Germline-derived CDR1 and CDR2 are WSHSY and SAAADI. Concerning this clone itself: Its antigen remains unidentified.

Sequenced material: CD4+ or CD8+ T cells sorted from blood, taken in a trial of the OX40 agonist ivuxolimab. The TCR comes from an adult with an advanced solid tumor such as melanoma, head and neck, liver or kidney cancer. V usage is TRBV10-2 and J usage is TRBJ2-1; TRBD2 matches 8 bases. The CDR3 protein is CASSESSGTSWSYNEQFF. The DNA of the CDR3 is TGCGCCAGCAGTGAGTCCTCCGGGACTAGTTGGTCCTACAATGAGCAGTTCTTC.